This T cell receptor (beta chain) emerged from a study of control samples from healthy donors and cancer patients. Some clones are missing from TCRdb's copy, which holds only in-frame ones; the method was immunoSEQ multiplex PCR. The table records about 58,000 clones, 80% to 90% of them present only once. The CDR3 is 16 residues long. The V end was cut by 1 base, the J end by 4 bases, with 17 bases between. CDR1 is SGHVS and CDR2 is FQNEAQ in the germline V gene. Input material: PBMCs. The clonotype comes from a woman aged 55-70 years with lung cancer. The genes are TRBV7-8 and TRBJ2-7; the D gene is possibly TRBD1 (5 bases). CDR3 sequence reads: CASSLVAGMLSYEQYF. DNA for the CDR3: TGTGCCAGCAGCTTAGTAGCAGGGATGCTCTCGTACGAGCAGTACTTC. The variable domain in full, completed from reference TRBV7-8 and TRBJ2-7, reads GAGVSQSPRYKVAKRGQDVALRCDPISGHVSLFWYQQALGQGPEFLTYFQNEAQLDKSGLPSDRFFAERPEGSVSTLKIQRTQQEDSAVYLCASSLVAGMLSYEQYFGPGTRLTVT.